The sequence of this TCR beta chain was determined in a study of cytomegalovirus exposure and HLA in healthy donors listed by TCRdb under 2017. Looking at the study overall: An earlier analysis of around 600 of the donors reported roughly 270 Gb of sequence data and 117 million unique TCR beta sequences from 150 million to 200 million T cells. The aim of the study was to test whether cataloging public T cell receptors could identify signatures of past pathogen exposure. Among the roughly 400 genotyped donors, approximately 81% belonged to the genetic ancestry cluster associated with self-reported Caucasian donors. A later genetic analysis used genome-wide SNP genotypes for about 60% of the roughly 700 donors, treating that subset as a discovery cohort. Across approximately 400 genotyped donors of the cohort, an average of roughly 230,000 unique TCR beta nucleotide sequences per donor were sequenced, and 15% to 20% of those sequences were non-productive. In addition to the first cohort of 666 subjects, a separate validation cohort of approximately 120 different subjects was used. All discovery cohort repertoires had been generated on a single sequencing platform. Donor age, sex, ethnicity and CMV serostatus were compiled alongside the repertoire data. Roughly five DR-DQ haplotypes were handled as single units for association and clustering, since linkage in the cohort was strong. High-throughput TCR immunosequencing, statistical association of individual TCRs with disease status, and machine learning were combined to predict cytomegalovirus infection status. In a later analysis, previously published TCR beta repertoires from hundreds of donors were re-analyzed and high-resolution HLA genotyping was added so that TCR occurrence patterns could be studied. Approximately 300 gigabases of sequencing data and around 85 million unique TCR sequences made up an early release that covered around 640 HLA-typed donors. An earlier analysis of several hundred of the donors applied high-throughput TCR beta sequencing to assess whether each TCR beta V gene segment acted as functional or pseudogenic. Rather than drawing on any new phenotypic data, the later analysis identified candidate immune exposures from TCR beta sequences and the way those sequences occurred across donors. HLA typing covered class I and class II loci at four-digit resolution. The study used immunosequencing to profile the T cell repertoires of hundreds of subjects and linked those repertoires to cytomegalovirus serostatus. Typing coverage differed by locus: A, B, C, DRB1 and DQB1 were typed in roughly 629-630 donors, DQA1 in approximately 520, DPA1 in 600 to 610, and DPB1 in just under 490.

The library relied on the immunoSEQ multiplex PCR assay. The multiplex PCR relied on a mix of 60 forward primers for TCR Vbeta segments and 13 reverse primers for TCR Jbeta segments. The CDR3 region of rearranged TCR beta genes was amplified from genomic DNA by a multiplex PCR assay. The Illumina HiSeq System was used to sequence the amplified TCR beta libraries as 87-base-pair reads. The original methods were these. Across the 670 or so repertoires, a later analysis counted 60 million to 90 million unique TCR beta chains, roughly 11 million of which were shared by at least two donors. To remove PCR and sequencing errors, raw reads were error-corrected and collapsed into unique sequences using a nearest-neighbor algorithm that merged closely related sequences. V, D and J gene segments were assigned by aligning CDR3 sequences to IMGT reference sequences. For a sequence to be retained, at least a six-nucleotide match to both a V gene segment and a J gene segment was required. A rearrangement was called productive if the CDR3 had no stop codons and remained in frame with V and J, and every other rearrangement was called non-productive. Following IMGT convention, CDR3 was defined as the stretch from the second conserved V-encoded cysteine up to the conserved J-encoded phenylalanine. Sequences without an unambiguous match to a single V gene segment were excluded from the earlier analysis of several hundred of the donors. An earlier analysis of under 750 of the donors called V segments functional above 56.7% productive rearrangements and segregating when the between-donor standard deviation exceeded 5%. A statistical classification framework was developed to diagnose cytomegalovirus status using the catalog of TCR beta chain sequences. A later analysis assigned V and J genes by comparing TCR nucleotide sequences with IMGT/GENE-DB human TR gene sequences. In a later analysis, CDR3 sequences and most-parsimonious VDJ recombination scenarios were assigned using the TCRdist pipeline. In a later analysis, each TCR beta chain was defined by its CDR3 amino acid sequence together with its V-gene family, and reads lacking a unique V-gene family were excluded. In a later analysis, a few hundred highly shared, low-generation-probability nucleotide sequences were removed to address suspected cross-contamination and a sequencing artifact. In a later analysis, a clonal expansion index for each public chain was calculated from normalized within-repertoire ranks of inferred template counts. A later analysis computed generation probabilities with a VDJ recombination model fitted to out-of-frame rearrangements, and checked the results against IGoR. Hypergeometric tests were used in a later analysis to score TCR-TCR, TCR-HLA and TCR-CMV co-occurrence, with a repertoire-size bias correction applied to the TCR pairs. To estimate false discovery rates, a later analysis permuted the HLA or CMV assignments 20 times. In a later analysis, co-occurring TCRs were grouped using DBSCAN, with TCRdist sequence similarity added in when clustering inside HLA-allele-positive subsets. Repertoires with fewer than 30,000 or more than 120,000 public chains were left out of co-occurrence clustering, as were about 5 repertoires with anomalous nucleotide sharing. The immuneACCESS repertoire file appears here via TCRdb, limited to in-frame rearrangements. These files lack a portion of the clones; in checked studies, under half of the deficit traces to unresolved V genes, and the cause of the others is not known. Clone size and V and J calls were adopted from that table, with D and trimming inferred from the DNA. The sample table lists about 140,000 clones, 79% of them with a count of one. The ten largest clones add up to 3.1% of the sample.

Turning to this clone: Its antigen is still unknown. It has no much larger one-base neighbor in the sample; base qualities were not kept.

What the research found in general, with its limitations: In a later analysis, around 15,000 TCR beta sequences were associated with specific HLA alleles at a false discovery rate of 0.05. Cytomegalovirus status was reported to be diagnosed by the classifier with high specificity and sensitivity in both the original and validation cohorts. A further reported finding was that TCR beta sequences accurately predicted the HLA-A and HLA-B alleles for most subjects in the first cohort. For the cohort, immune exposure information was limited to CMV serostatus. In a later analysis, the rate of TCR association differed among HLA loci, with DRB1 alleles having the most associated TCRs and HLA-C alleles having the fewest. Most CMV-associated TCR beta chains appeared to be HLA-restricted in a later analysis, and the HLA associations seemed to be driven largely by CMV exposure. Because HLA typing was missing for some donors at each locus, association tests included only the typed subset. The authors suggested that the approach could potentially be extended to other disease states and immunological phenotypes. Roughly 15 rarely observed V segments, including chromosome 9 orphons, were excluded from the earlier analysis of approximately 600 of the donors because counts were too low. Strong co-occurrence of HLA alleles, especially DR and DQ, made assigning TCR associations to individual alleles difficult. In this cohort, only TCR beta chains were sequenced, and detectable features were limited by the absence of alpha or paired-chain data. Some IMGT-functional V segments, including TRBV6-2 and TRBV6-3, could not be told apart with the 87-base-pair reads, so those segments were excluded. Three of the identified cytomegalovirus-associated TCR beta chains were confirmed in vitro to be specific for cytomegalovirus antigens. A later genetic analysis reported fewer N-insertions in productive TCRs among donors in an Asian-associated ancestry cluster than the approximately 700-donor mean. In an earlier analysis of approximately 600 of the donors, most TCR beta V segments were observed in productive rearrangements about 87% or about 30% of the time, broadly matching IMGT annotations. Across donors, most TCR sequences were observed very rarely, whereas some public TCRs were present in many individuals. Presence/absence analyses assumed roughly uniform sequencing depth across donors, an assumption that may not hold. Correlated functional status among segregating V segments might reflect linkage disequilibrium, but an unknown experimental factor could not be ruled out. A later analysis found that HLA-associated TCR beta chains were more clonally expanded and had lower generation probabilities than equally common non-associated chains. A cluster of highly shared sequence variants was judged likely to represent a technical artifact of the sequencing pipeline. A later analysis reported that several top co-occurrence clusters appeared linked to parvovirus B19, influenza, CMV and Epstein-Barr virus. A later genetic analysis associated a missense DCLRE1C variant with V-gene and J-gene trimming of TCR beta chains, and an independent cohort replicated the association. A total of roughly 160 TCR beta chains were listed by the study as associated with cytomegalovirus.

From cysteine to phenylalanine, the CDR3 is 13 amino acids long. The kept DNA is CDR3 alone, 39 bases in frame from the first base. V gives up 2 bases and J gives up 5 bases, and the segment between their germline ends measures 9 bases. In the germline V gene, CDR1 corresponds to MNHEY and CDR2 to SVGAGI. The cohort comprised some 700 healthy bone marrow donors. All cohort members were sampled while nominally healthy, although unrecorded immune exposures were likely present. The donor was CMV seronegative and was included in the group of under 450 seronegative cohort members. A peripheral blood sample was collected from each donor, and TCR beta sequencing was performed on peripheral blood mononuclear cells. The Qiagen DNeasy Blood Extraction Kit was used to extract genomic DNA from the blood cell samples.

The source is a female donor in good health and CMV-seronegative. Specimen: PBMCs. The V and J genes are TRBV6-5 and TRBJ1-1; too little of a D gene remains to name it. The CDR3 region reads CASSYGPRTEAFF. Read as DNA, the sequence is TGTGCCAGCAGTTACGGTCCCCGGACTGAAGCTTTCTTT.